This entry describes one TCR beta chain. Its antigen is not identified. The data were obtained in a study of cytomegalovirus exposure and HLA in healthy donors. Study conclusions and caveats: Follow-up analysis seemed to connect common viral pathogens with several of the most significant clusters identified. Highly shared sequence variants in one cluster were likely a sequencing artifact. HLA alleles were associated with around 17,000 TCR beta sequences in a later analysis at 0.05 false discovery rate.

In the PCR, 60 Vbeta and 13 Jbeta primers were used. Measured with immunoSEQ multiplex PCR; TCRdb has only the in-frame clones, and not every one. The table lists 100,000 to 150,000 clones, about 15% of them singletons. V was clipped by 1 base and J by 5 bases, with 8 bases between them. Germline CDR1 is LGHNA and CDR2 is YNFKEQ. This CDR3 region has 13 residues. V and J are TRBV4-2 and TRBJ2-5; D may be TRBD2 (5 bases). The sequence was obtained from a female donor in good health and CMV-seropositive. Sequencing used PBMCs. CDR3 bases: TGTGCCAGCAGCCAAGGACTAACGGAGACCCAGTACTTC. Translation: CASSQGLTETQYF.